This paragraph reports one TCR beta chain. Antigen: not known. Possible read error: a much larger clone is one base away. PCR was performed a second time for about 7 to 11 cycles using a sample-barcoded 5' primer and a J-beta primer mix. TCRdb independently ran MiXCR on the 5' RACE reads; one entry per CDR3 protein. The profile shows over a million distinct CDR3 sequences, about 45% of them singletons. V trimming: 0 bases; J trimming: 4 bases; junction bases outside the gene matches: 10. CDR3 length equals 17 residues. This record belongs to a study of blood T cells in healthy people across ages. Points from the study as a whole: Fewer expanded clones and more diversity marked long-lived versus aged donors. Diversity was estimated from one million T cells, and these estimates were considered underestimates.

The specimen sequenced was blood. This TCR came from a woman between 18 and 29 years old in good health. The chain recombines TRBV12-3 or TRBV12-4 with TRBJ2-3; 7 positions agree with TRBD2. CDR3 in amino acids: CASSLALGGSIADTQYF. The CDR3 DNA reads as TGTGCCAGCAGTTTAGCGCTCGGCGGGAGTATCGCAGATACGCAGTATTTT.